The 5 T cell receptor beta chains listed next were all sequenced from one sample in a study of blood T cell repertoires in COVID-19. Libraries were prepared by immunoSEQ multiplex PCR; TCRdb keeps only in-frame clonotypes and omits some of them. The data contain tens of thousands of clones, 80% of them singletons. The sample comprised peripheral blood. The receptors were gathered from a human donor in a cohort sampled during active COVID-19.

The chain is built from TRBV7-9 and TRBJ1-4, with D perhaps TRBD1 (5 bases). From germline, CDR1 is SEHNR and CDR2 FQNEAQ (reference sequence). The CDR3 length is 16 residues. V was shortened by 2 bases and J by 5 bases, with 15 bases between the two germline ends. The CDR3 reads CASSLRGGAGNEKLFF. DNA of the CDR3: TGTGCCAGCAGCTTAAGAGGAGGGGCAGGGAATGAAAAACTGTTTTTT.

The chain recombines TRBV7-9 with TRBJ1-1; 11 positions match TRBD1. Looked up from germline, CDR1 is SEHNR and CDR2 is FQNEAQ (reference sequence). The CDR3 has 17 amino acids. V was clipped by 7 bases and J by 10 bases; unmatched bases: 20. The CDR3 DNA is TGTGCCAGCACCCCCCGCCCAGGACAGGGGGCTTCTTCAGGAGCTTTCTTT. Translating gives CASTPRPGQGASSGAFF.

The chain combines TRBV6-2 or TRBV6-3 with TRBJ2-1; 8 bases are a match to TRBD1. V was clipped by 5 bases and J by 5 bases; unmatched bases: 11. CDR1 MNHEY and CDR2 SVGEGT come from the germline V gene. The CDR3 consists of 16 residues. The CDR3 nucleotides are TGTGCCAGCAGTGACGGCGGGACAGGAAAGAACAATGAGCAGTTCTTC. Protein: CASSDGGTGKNNEQFF.

This sequence joins TRBV4-1 and TRBJ2-1; TRBD2 aligns across 7 bases. Per the germline V gene, CDR1 is MGHRA and CDR2 is YSYEKL. CDR3 length: 16 amino acids. V shed 1 base and J 5 bases; nucleotides not matched to a gene: 8. The DNA of the CDR3 is TGCGCCAGCAGCCAAGGTATCGGGAGGACAAACAATGAGCAGTTCTTC. This encodes CASSQGIGRTNNEQFF.

This clone occurred once. V and J are TRBV7-2 and TRBJ1-2; unclear D gene. This CDR3 region has 16 residues. Trimming cost V 1 base and J 0 bases, with 12 bases left between them. CDR1 SGHTA and CDR2 FQGNSA come from the germline V gene. The CDR3 protein is CASSLESRAPNYGYTF. The CDR3 DNA reads as TGTGCCAGCAGCTTAGAGTCGAGGGCCCCTAACTATGGCTACACCTTC. Filled out from reference TRBV7-2 and TRBJ1-2, the complete variable domain reads GAGVSQSPSNKVTEKGKDVELRCDPISGHTALYWYRQSLGQGLEFLIYFQGNSAPDKSGLPSDRFSAERTGGSVSTLTIQRTQQEDSAVYLCASSLESRAPNYGYTFGSGTRLTVV.